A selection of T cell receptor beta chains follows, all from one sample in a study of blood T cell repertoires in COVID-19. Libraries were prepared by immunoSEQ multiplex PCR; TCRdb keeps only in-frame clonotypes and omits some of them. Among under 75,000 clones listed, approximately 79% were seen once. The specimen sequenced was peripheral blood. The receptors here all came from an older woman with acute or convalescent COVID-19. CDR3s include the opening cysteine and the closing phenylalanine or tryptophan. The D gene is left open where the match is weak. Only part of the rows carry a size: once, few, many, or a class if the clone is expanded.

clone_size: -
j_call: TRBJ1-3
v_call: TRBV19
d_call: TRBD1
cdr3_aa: CASSLGQGASGNTIYF
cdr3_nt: TGTGCCAGTAGTCTGGGACAGGGGGCCTCTGGAAACACCATATATTTT

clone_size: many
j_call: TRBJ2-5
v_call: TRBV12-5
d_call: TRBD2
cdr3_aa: CASGPRGGPQETQYF
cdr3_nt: TGTGCTAGTGGTCCGCGGGGAGGGCCCCAAGAGACCCAGTACTTC

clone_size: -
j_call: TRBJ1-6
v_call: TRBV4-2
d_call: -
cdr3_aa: CASSQEPGINSPLHF
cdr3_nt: TGTGCCAGCAGCCAAGAACCAGGGATTAATTCACCCCTCCACTTT

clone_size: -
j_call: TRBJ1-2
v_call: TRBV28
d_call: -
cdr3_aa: CASSSVGAGEFGYTF
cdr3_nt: TGTGCCAGCAGTTCGGTGGGGGCAGGGGAATTTGGGTACACCTTC

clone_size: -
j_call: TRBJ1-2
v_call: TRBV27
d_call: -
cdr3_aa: CASSFNNNYGYTF
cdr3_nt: TGTGCCAGCAGTTTTAACAACAACTATGGCTACACCTTC

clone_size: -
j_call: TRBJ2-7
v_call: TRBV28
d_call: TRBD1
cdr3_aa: CASSLLALGGPYEQYF
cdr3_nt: TGTGCCAGCAGTTTACTCGCCCTAGGGGGCCCCTACGAGCAGTACTTC

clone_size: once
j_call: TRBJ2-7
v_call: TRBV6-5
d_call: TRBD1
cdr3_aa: CASSHGQGAYEQYF
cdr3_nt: TGTGCCAGCAGTCACGGACAGGGGGCTTACGAGCAGTACTTC

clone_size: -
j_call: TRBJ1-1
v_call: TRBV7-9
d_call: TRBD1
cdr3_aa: CASSAGTADTEAFF
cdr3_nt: TGTGCCAGCAGCGCCGGGACAGCTGACACTGAAGCTTTCTTT

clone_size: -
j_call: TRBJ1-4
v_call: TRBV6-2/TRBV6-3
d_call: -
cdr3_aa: CASSYRTGATNEKLFF
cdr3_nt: TGTGCCAGCAGTTACCGGACGGGGGCAACTAATGAAAAACTGTTTTTT

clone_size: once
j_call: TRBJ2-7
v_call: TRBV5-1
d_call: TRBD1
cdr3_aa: CASSSGTGQYEQYF
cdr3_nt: TGCGCCAGCAGCTCCGGGACAGGGCAATACGAGCAGTACTTC

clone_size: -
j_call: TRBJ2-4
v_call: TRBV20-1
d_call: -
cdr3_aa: CSARSGNIQYF
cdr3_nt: TGCAGTGCTAGATCGGGGAACATTCAGTACTTC

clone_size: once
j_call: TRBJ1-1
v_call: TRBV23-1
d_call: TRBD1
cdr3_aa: CASSQINGQGRTNTEAFF
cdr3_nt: TGCGCCAGCAGTCAAATAAACGGACAGGGCCGGACGAACACTGAAGCTTTCTTT

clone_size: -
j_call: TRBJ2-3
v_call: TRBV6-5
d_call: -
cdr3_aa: CASHPRSRAADTQYF
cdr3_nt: TGTGCCAGCCACCCTCGGTCTAGAGCAGCAGATACGCAGTATTTT

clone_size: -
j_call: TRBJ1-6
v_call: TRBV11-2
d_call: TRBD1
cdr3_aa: CASSLDPGGSPLHF
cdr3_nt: TGTGCCAGCAGCTTAGACCCAGGGGGCTCACCCCTCCACTTT

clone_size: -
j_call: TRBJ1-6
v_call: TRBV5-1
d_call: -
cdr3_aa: CASSLSGSGVTSPLHF
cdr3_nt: TGCGCCAGCAGCTTGTCGGGGTCGGGGGTTACATCACCCCTCCACTTT

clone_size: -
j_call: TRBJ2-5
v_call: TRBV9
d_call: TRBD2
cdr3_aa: CASSVSSGGGETQYF
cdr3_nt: TGTGCCAGCAGCGTTTCTAGCGGGGGGGGCGAGACCCAGTACTTC

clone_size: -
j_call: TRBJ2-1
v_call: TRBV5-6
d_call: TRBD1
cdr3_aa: CASSPGRDRKYNEQFF
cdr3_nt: TGTGCCAGCAGCCCGGGCCGGGACAGGAAGTACAATGAGCAGTTCTTC

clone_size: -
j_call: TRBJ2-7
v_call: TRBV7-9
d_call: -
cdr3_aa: CASSLSQMLGEQYF
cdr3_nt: TGTGCCAGCAGCTTATCCCAGATGCTCGGGGAGCAGTACTTC

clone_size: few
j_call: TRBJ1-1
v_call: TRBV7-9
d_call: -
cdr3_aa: CASSLFVFGGQAEAFF
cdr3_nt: TGTGCCAGCAGCTTATTTGTTTTCGGGGGGCAGGCTGAAGCTTTCTTT

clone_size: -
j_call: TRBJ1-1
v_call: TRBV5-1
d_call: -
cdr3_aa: CASSFFKRDEAFF
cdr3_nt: TGCGCCAGCAGCTTTTTTAAGAGAGATGAAGCTTTCTTT

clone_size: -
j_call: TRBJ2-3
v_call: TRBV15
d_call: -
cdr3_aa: CATSSANRVGTDTQYF
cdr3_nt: TGTGCCACCAGCAGTGCGAACAGGGTTGGCACAGATACGCAGTATTTT

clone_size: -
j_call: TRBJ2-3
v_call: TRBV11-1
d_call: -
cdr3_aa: CAVVEGDEDTQYF
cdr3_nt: TGTGCCGTGGTCGAGGGGGATGAAGATACGCAGTATTTT

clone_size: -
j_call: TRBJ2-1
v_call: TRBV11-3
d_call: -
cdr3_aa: CASTSANEQFF
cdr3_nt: TGTGCCAGCACATCCGCGAATGAGCAGTTCTTC

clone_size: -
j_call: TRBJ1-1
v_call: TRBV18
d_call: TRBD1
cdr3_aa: CASSPPQGAKAFF
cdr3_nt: TGTGCCAGCTCACCACCGCAGGGGGCGAAGGCTTTCTTT

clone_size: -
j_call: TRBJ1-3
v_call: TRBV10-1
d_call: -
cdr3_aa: CASADSHSGNTIYF
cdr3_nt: TGCGCCAGCGCCGACAGCCACTCTGGAAACACCATATATTTT

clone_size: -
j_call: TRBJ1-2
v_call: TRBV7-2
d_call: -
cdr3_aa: CASSLDRHYGYTF
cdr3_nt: TGTGCCAGCAGCTTAGACAGGCACTATGGCTACACCTTC

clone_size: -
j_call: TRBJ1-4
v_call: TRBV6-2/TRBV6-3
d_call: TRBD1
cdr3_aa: CASSWDSATNEKLFF
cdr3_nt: TGTGCCAGCAGTTGGGACAGTGCAACTAATGAAAAACTGTTTTTT

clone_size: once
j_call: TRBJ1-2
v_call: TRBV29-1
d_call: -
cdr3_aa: CSADSGTPGYTF
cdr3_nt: TGCAGCGCAGATAGCGGGACACCCGGCTACACCTTC

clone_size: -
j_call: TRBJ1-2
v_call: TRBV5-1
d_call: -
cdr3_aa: CASSLAVQDNGYTF
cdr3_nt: TGCGCCAGCAGCTTGGCCGTCCAGGACAATGGCTACACCTTC

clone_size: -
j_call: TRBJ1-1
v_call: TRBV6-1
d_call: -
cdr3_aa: CASSEGRELQAFF
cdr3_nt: TGTGCCAGCAGTGAAGGACGGGAATTACAAGCTTTCTTT

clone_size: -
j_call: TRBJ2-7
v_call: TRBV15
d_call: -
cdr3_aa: CATSSPWQGSYEQYF
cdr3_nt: TGTGCCACCAGCAGCCCGTGGCAGGGGTCCTACGAGCAGTACTTC

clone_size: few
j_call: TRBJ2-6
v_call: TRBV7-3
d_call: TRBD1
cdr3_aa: CASSLRLPAGTGGSGANVLTF
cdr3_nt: TGTGCCAGCAGCTTAAGGTTGCCAGCGGGGACAGGGGGCTCTGGGGCCAACGTCCTGACTTTC

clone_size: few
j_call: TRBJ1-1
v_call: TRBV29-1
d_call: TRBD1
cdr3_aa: CSVVGRQGRRYGTEAFF
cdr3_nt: TGCAGCGTAGTAGGTAGACAGGGAAGAAGGTACGGCACTGAAGCTTTCTTT

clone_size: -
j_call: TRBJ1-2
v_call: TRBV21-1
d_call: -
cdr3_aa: CASSKAPRFANYGYTF
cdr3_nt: TGTGCCAGCAGCAAAGCCCCTCGTTTCGCTAACTATGGCTACACCTTC

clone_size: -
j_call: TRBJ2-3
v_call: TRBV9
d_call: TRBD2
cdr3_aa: CASSPTSGYTDTQYF
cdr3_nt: TGTGCCAGCAGCCCAACTAGCGGGTACACAGATACGCAGTATTTT

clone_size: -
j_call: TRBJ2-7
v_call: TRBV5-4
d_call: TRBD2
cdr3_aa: CASSPGTRTYEQYF
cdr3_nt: TGTGCCAGCAGCCCCGGGACTAGGACCTACGAGCAGTACTTC

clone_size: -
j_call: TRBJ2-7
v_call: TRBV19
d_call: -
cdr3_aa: CASSMVTGISYEQYF
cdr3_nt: TGTGCCAGTAGTATGGTAACAGGAATTTCCTACGAGCAGTACTTC

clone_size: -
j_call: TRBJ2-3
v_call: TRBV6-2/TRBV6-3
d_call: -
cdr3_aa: CASSRENLYTQYF
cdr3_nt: TGTGCCAGCAGCCGCGAGAACCTATATACGCAGTATTTT

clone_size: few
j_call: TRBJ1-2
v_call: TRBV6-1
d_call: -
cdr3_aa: CASSDVRGYGYTF
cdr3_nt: TGTGCCAGCAGTGACGTTAGAGGCTATGGCTACACCTTC

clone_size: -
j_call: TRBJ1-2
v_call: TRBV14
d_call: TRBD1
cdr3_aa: CASSQGGTGYYGYTF
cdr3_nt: TGTGCCAGCAGCCAAGGAGGGACAGGGTACTATGGCTACACCTTC

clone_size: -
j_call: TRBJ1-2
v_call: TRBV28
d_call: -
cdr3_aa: CASWQPNYGYTF
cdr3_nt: TGTGCCAGCTGGCAACCTAACTATGGCTACACCTTC

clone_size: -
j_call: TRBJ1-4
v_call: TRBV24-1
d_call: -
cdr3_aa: CATRTGRNEKLFF
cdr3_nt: TGTGCCACCAGGACAGGCCGAAATGAAAAACTGTTTTTT

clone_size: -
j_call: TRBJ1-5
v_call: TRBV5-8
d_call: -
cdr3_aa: CASAQGQYSNQPQHF
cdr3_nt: TGTGCCAGCGCACAGGGCCAATATAGCAATCAGCCCCAGCATTTT

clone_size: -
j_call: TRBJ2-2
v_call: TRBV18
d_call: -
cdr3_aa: CASSPRSGNTGELFF
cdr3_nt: TGTGCCAGCTCACCACGCTCCGGGAACACCGGGGAGCTGTTTTTT

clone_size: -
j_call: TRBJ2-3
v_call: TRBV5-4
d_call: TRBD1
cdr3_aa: CASSLGLTGTDTQYF
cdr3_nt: TGTGCCAGCAGCTTGGGATTGACAGGGACAGATACGCAGTATTTT

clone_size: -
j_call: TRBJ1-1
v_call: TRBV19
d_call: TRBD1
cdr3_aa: CASSMMGGQGSTEAFF
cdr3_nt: TGTGCCAGTAGTATGATGGGGGGACAGGGGAGCACTGAAGCTTTCTTT

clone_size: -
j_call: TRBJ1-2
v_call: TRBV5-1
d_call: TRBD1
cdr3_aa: CASSLVIGQGYGYTF
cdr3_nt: TGCGCCAGCAGCTTGGTAATAGGACAGGGTTATGGCTACACCTTC

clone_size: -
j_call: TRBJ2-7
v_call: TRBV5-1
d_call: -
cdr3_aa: CASSLGAAMPYEQYF
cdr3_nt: TGCGCCAGCAGCTTGGGAGCCGCTATGCCCTACGAGCAGTACTTC

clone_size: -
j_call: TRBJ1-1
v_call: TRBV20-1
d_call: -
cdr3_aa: CSAGEYGEAFF
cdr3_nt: TGCAGTGCCGGAGAGTACGGTGAAGCTTTCTTT

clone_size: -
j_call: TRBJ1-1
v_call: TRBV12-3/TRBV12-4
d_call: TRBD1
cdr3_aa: CASAYRGRAFF
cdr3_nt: TGTGCCAGCGCCTACAGGGGGAGGGCTTTCTTT

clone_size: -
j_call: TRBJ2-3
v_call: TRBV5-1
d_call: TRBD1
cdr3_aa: CASSLVPLRQGAGDTQYF
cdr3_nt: TGCGCCAGCAGCTTGGTACCCCTAAGACAGGGGGCTGGAGATACGCAGTATTTT

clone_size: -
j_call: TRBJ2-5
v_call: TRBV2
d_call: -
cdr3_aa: CASRKGTGQETQYF
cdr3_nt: TGTGCCAGCAGAAAGGGGACTGGACAAGAGACCCAGTACTTC

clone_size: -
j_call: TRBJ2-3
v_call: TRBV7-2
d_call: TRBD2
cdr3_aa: CASSLGVAGVLDTQYF
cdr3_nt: TGTGCCAGCAGCTTAGGAGTAGCGGGGGTATTAGATACGCAGTATTTT

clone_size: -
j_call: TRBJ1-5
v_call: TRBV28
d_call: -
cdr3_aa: CASILGGLNSNQPQHF
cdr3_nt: TGTGCCAGCATCTTGGGGGGACTGAATAGCAATCAGCCCCAGCATTTT

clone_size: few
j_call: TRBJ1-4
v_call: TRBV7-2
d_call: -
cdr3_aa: CASSSMNEKLFF
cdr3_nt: TGTGCCAGCAGCTCAATGAATGAAAAACTGTTTTTT

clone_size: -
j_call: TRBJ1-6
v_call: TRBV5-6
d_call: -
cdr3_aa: CASRAEGRVWNSPLHF
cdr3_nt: TGTGCCAGCAGAGCCGAGGGGAGGGTATGGAATTCACCCCTCCACTTT

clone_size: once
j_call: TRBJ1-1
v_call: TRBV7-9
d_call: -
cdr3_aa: CASSFGGELDEAFF
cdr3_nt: TGTGCCAGCAGCTTTGGTGGGGAGTTGGATGAAGCTTTCTTT